The present entry profiles one TCR beta chain with its context. The sample belongs to a study of blood T cell repertoires in COVID-19. Whole-study context: Collection of acute and convalescent COVID-19 samples took place in the United States, Italy and Spain. T cells, B-cell-depleted T cells, or PBMCs provided the cDNA or gDNA that served as material.

Per the original data handling: Researchers report that nucleated cell counts were estimated from reference gene primer amplification. The data were produced by immunoSEQ multiplex PCR, yet TCRdb's version contains in-frame clones alone and is incomplete. Clone size and the V and J calls come from that table; the DNA yielded D and trimming. The profile shows 120,000 to 150,000 clones, about four fifths of them singletons. This CDR3 region has 13 residues. Germline CDR1 SNHLY, CDR2 FYNNEI. The trim removed 6 bases at V and 7 bases at J, leaving 3 bases unmatched. The TCR sequence derives from a human donor with acute or convalescent COVID-19. The donor label of this sample is uncertain. The gene calls are TRBV2 and TRBJ2-2, with TRBD1 matching 9 bases. What was sequenced was peripheral blood. This CDR3 is CASRGQGGGELFF. CDR3 DNA: TGTGCCAGCAGGGGACAGGGCGGCGGGGAGCTGTTTTTT.